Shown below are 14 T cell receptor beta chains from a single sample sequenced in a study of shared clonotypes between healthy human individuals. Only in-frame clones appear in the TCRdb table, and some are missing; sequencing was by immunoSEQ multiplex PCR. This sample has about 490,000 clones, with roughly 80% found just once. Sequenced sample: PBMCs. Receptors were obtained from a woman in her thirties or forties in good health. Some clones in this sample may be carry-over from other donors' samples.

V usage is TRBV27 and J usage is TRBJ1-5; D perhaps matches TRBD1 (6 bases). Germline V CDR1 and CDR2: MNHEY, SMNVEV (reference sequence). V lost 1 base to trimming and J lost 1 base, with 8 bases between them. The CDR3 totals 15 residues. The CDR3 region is CASSLWGASNQPQHF. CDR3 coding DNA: TGTGCCAGCAGTTTATGGGGGGCCAGCAATCAGCCCCAGCATTTT.

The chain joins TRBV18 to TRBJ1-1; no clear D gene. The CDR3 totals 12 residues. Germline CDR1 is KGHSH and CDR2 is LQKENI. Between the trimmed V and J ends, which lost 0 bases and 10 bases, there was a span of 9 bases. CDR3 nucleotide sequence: TGTGCCAGCTCACCACCGTTTGCGGGAGCTTTCTTT. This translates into CASSPPFAGAFF.

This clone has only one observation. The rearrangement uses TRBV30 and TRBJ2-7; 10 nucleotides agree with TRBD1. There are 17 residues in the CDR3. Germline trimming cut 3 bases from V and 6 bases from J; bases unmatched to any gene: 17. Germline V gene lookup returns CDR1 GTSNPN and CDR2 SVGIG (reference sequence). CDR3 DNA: TGTGCCTGGAGCCGGGACAGGGGACTAGGCCGGCGACCCGAGCAGTACTTC. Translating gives CAWSRDRGLGRRPEQYF.

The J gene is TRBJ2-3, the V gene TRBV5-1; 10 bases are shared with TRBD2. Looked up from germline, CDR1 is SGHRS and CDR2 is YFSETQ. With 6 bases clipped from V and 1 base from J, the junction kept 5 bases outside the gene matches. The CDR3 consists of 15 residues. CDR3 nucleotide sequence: TGCGCCAGCACACTAGCGGGATGGGGCACAGATACGCAGTATTTT. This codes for CASTLAGWGTDTQYF.

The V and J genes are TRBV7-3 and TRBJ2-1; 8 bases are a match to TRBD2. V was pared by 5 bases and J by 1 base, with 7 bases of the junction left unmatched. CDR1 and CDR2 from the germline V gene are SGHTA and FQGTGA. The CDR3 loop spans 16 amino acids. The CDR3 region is CASSKSIAGSYNEQFF. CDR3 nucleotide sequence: TGTGCCAGCAGCAAATCCATAGCGGGGTCCTACAATGAGCAGTTCTTC.

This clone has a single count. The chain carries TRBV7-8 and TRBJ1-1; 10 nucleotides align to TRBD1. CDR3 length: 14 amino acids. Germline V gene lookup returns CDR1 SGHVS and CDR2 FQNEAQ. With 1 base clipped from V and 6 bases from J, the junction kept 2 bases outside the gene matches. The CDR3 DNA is TGTGCCAGCAGCTTAGGGACAGGGGGGTCTGAAGCTTTCTTT. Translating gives CASSLGTGGSEAFF.

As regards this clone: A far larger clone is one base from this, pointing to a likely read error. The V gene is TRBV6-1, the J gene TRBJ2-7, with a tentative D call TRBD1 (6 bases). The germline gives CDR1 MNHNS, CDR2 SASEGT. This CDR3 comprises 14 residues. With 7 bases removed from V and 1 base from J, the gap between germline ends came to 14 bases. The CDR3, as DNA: TGTGCCAGCAACAACAGGGATCGGTCCTACGAGCAGTACTTC. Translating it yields CASNNRDRSYEQYF.

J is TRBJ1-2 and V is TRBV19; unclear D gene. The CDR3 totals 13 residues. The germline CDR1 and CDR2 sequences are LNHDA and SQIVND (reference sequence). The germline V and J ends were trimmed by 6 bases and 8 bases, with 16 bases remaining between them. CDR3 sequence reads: CASRGRLRDGYTF. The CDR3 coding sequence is TGTGCCAGTAGAGGACGCCTTCGAGACGGCTACACCTTC.

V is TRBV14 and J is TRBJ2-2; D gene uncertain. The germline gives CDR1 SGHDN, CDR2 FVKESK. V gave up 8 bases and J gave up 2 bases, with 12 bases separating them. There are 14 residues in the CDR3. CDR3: CASRYGLNTGELFF. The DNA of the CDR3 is TGTGCCAGCCGCTACGGGCTTAACACCGGGGAGCTGTTTTTT.

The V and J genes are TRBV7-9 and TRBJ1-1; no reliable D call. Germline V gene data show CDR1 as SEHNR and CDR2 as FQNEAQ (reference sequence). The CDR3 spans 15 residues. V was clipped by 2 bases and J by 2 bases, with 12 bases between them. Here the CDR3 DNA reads TGTGCCAGCAGCTTAAGTTCCCCGAGAAACACTGAAGCTTTCTTT. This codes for CASSLSSPRNTEAFF. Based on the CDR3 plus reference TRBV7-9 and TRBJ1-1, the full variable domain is DTGVSQNPRHKITKRGQNVTFRCDPISEHNRLYWYRQTLGQGPEFLTYFQNEAQLEKSRLLSDRFSAERPKGSFSTLEIQRTEQGDSAMYLCASSLSSPRNTEAFFGQGTRLTVV.

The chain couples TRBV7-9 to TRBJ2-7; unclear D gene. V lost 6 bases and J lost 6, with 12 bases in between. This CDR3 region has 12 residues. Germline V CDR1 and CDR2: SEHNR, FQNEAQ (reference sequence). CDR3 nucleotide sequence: TGTGCCAGCAGTTCACGACATTTCGAGCAGTACTTC. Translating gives CASSSRHFEQYF. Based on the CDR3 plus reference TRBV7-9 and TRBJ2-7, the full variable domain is DTGVSQNPRHKITKRGQNVTFRCDPISEHNRLYWYRQTLGQGPEFLTYFQNEAQLEKSRLLSDRFSAERPKGSFSTLEIQRTEQGDSAMYLCASSSRHFEQYFGPGTRLTVT.

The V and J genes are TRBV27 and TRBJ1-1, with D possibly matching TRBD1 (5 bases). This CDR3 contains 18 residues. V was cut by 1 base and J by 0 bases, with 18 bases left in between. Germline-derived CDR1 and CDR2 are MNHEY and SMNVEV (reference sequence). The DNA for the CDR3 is TGTGCCAGCAGTTTATTCGGCAGGGCCGGACCTATGAACACTGAAGCTTTCTTT. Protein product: CASSLFGRAGPMNTEAFF.

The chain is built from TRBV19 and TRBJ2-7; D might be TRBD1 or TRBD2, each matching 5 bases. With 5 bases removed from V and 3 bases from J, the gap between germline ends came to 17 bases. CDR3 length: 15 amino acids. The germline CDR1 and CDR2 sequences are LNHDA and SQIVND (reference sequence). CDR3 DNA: TGTGCCAGTAGTGTTCCGGGACGGACAATCTACGAGCAGTACTTC. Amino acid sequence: CASSVPGRTIYEQYF.

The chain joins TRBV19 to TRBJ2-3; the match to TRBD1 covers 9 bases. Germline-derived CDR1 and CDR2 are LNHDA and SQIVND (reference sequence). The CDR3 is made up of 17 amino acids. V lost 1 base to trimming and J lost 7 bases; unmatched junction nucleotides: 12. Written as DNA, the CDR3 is TGTGCCAGTAGTATAGGTTATGGGACAGGGACTGCGTATACGCAGTATTTT. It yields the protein CASSIGYGTGTAYTQYF. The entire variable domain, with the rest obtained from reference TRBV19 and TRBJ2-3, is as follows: DGGITQSPKYLFRKEGQNVTLSCEQNLNHDAMYWYRQDPGQGLRLIYYSQIVNDFQKGDIAEGYSVSREKKESFPLTVTSAQKNPTAFYLCASSIGYGTGTAYTQYFGPGTRLTVL.